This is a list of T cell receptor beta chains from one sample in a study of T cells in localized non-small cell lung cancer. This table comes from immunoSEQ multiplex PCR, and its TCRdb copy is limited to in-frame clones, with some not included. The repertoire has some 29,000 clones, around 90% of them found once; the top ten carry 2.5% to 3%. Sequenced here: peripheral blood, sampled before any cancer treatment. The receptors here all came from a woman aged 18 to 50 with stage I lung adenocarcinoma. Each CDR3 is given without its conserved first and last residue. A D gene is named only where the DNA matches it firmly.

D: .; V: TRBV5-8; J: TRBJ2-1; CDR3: ASSLTRSSYNEQF
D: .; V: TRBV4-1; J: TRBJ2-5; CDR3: ASSQGRIQETQY
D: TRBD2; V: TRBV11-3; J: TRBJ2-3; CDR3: ASSSYQYGTTRSADTQY
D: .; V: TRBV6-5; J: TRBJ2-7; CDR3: ASRPETGLPSQQY
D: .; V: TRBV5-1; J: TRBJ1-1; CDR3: ASTSGPGTEAF
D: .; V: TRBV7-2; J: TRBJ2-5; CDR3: ASSLAGRGETQY
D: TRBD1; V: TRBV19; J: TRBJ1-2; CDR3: ASSIWDRGYGYT
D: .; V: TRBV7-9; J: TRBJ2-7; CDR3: ASSLSSEQY
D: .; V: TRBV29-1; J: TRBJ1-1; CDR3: SVEKTGRDTEAF
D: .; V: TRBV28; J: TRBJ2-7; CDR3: ASSRLDSPTVEQY
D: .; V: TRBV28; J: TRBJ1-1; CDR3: ASSPGGWEAF
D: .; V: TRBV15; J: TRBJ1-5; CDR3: ATSRGLYQPQH
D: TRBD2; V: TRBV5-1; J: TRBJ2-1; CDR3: ASSLTTGGSYNEQF
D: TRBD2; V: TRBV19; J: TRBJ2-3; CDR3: ASRKGLAGVVTDTQY
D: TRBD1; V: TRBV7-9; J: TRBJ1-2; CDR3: ASSRGQGLDYGYT
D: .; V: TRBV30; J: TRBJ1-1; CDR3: AWSPRGVFYTEAF
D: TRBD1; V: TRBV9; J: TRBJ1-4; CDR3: ASSGQGAEQKLF
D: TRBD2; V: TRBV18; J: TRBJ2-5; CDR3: ASSPRLANQETQY
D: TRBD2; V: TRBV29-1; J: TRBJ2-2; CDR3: SAAGAGESTGELF
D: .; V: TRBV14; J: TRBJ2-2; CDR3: ASSRGPANTGELF
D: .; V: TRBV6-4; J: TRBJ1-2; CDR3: ASSAGDNYGYT
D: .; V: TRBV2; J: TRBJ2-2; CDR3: ASSLGTGELF
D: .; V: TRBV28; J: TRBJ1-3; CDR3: ASSLPPPVAGNTIY
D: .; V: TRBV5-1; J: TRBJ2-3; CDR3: ASNAGRVTDTQY
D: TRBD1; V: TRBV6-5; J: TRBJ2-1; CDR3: PRDRIYNEQF
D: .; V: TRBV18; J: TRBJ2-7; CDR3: ASSPAGTRSSYEQY
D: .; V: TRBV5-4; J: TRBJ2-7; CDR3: ASSYGVHYEQY
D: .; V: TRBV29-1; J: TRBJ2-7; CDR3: SVGGAGYEQY
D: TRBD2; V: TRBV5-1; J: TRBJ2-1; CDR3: ASSSLAGDEQF
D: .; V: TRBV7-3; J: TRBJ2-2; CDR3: ASSRSPGTSYPGELF
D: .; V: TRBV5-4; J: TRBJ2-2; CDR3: ASSLDIGGNTGELF
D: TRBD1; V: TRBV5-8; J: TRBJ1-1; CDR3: ASSPDRVGPLNTEAF
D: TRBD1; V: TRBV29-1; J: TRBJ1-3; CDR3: SVDEGTGDPGNTIY
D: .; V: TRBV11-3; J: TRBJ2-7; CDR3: ASSHLRQGVEQY
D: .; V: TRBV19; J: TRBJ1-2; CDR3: ASSTQGGPGGYT
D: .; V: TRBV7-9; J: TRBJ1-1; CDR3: ASSRLTEAF
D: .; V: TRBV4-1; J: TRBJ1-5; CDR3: ASSQGQLGKEGSQPQH
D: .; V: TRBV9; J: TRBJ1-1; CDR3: ASSAEGGTMNTEAF
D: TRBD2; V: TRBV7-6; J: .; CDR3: ASSSPTSGEYEQY
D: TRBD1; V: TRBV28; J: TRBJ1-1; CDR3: AIGTWTGRNTEAF